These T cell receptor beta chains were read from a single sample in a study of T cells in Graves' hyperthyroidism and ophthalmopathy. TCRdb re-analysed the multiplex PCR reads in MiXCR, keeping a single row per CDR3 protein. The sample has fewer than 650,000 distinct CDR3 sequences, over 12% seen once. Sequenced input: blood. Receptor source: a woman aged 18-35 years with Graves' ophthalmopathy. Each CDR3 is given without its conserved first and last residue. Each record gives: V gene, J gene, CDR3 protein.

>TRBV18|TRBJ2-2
ASSPPGQGARTGELF
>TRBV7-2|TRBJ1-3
ASSEDRRASGNTIY
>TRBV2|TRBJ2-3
ASSETTDTQY
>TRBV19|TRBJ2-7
ASAGTLGGEQY
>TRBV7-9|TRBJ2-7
ASSLAGGLAGEDWDYEQY
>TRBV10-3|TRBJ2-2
ASTPAPTGYTGELF
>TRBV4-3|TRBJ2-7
ASSQDVGGSYEQY
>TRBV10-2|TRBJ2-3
ASSESASSGDTQY
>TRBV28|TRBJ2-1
ASSLRGGTYNEQF
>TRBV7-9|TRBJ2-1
ASSSPTSGSSHEQF
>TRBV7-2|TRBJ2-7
ASSSGTAVSYEQY
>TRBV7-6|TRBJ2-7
ASSLIGLSSYEQY
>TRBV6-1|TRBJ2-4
ASSSPLEGNIQY
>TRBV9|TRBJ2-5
ASSVVLAGGPRQY
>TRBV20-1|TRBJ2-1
SAPAYNEQF
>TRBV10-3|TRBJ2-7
AISEYESSYEQY